This entry features one T cell receptor beta chain sequence. What it binds is unknown. The data belong to a study of T and B cells in COVID-19 patients. The wider study: Recovered patients mostly had mild to moderate COVID-19 managed as outpatients. Study conclusions and caveats: No sequencing was yet done of CD4+, regulatory or CD8+ subsets, or of SARS-CoV-2-responsive or tetramer+ sorted cells. Patients with COVID-19 reportedly showed strongly skewed T cell receptor beta variable and joining gene usage.

The CDR3 is 15 amino acids. V was clipped by 4 bases and J by 0 bases, with 9 bases between them. Germline lookup yields CDR1 LGHNA and CDR2 YNFKEQ. From blood, about 240-550 ng of genomic DNA served as TRB template. Multiplex PCR with BIOMED2 TRB-A/B primer pools amplified TRB rearrangements. MiXCR, run by TCRdb on the multiplex PCR reads, gives a single entry per CDR3 protein. This table has around 7,200 distinct CDR3 sequences, about a third appearing once. The V call is TRBV4-2, the J call TRBJ1-4; no clear D gene. The specimen was blood. The receptor comes from a human donor who had recovered from COVID-19. CDR3 loop: CASSLRFATNEKLFF. CDR3 coding DNA: TGTGCCAGCAGCCTTCGTTTTGCAACTAATGAAAAACTGTTTTTT.